This T cell receptor beta chain was observed in a study of cytomegalovirus exposure and HLA in healthy donors. In the PCR, 60 Vbeta and 13 Jbeta primers were used. The table came from immunoSEQ multiplex PCR; TCRdb's copy has only in-frame clones and leaves some out. The table shows 120,000 or so clones, with less than 85% occurring only once. Germline V gene data show CDR1 as SEHNR and CDR2 as FQNEAQ (reference sequence). V lost 6 bases to trimming and J lost 7 bases, with 7 bases between them. This CDR3 comprises 12 residues. This receptor was taken from a man aged 40-50 years in good health and CMV-seronegative. The sequencing sample was made of PBMCs. The chain joins TRBV7-9 to TRBJ1-6; D not resolved. The CDR3, as DNA: TGTGCCAGCAGTTTCAGGAATTCACCCCTCCACTTT. It translates to CASSFRNSPLHF.